These T cell receptor beta chains were read from a single sample in a study of Graves' ophthalmopathy and Graves' hyperthyroidism. From the multiplex PCR reads, TCRdb called clonotypes with MiXCR, one entry per CDR3 protein. The sample carries over 150,000 distinct CDR3 sequences, less than 45% recorded once. The sample was peripheral blood. Every receptor here comes from a woman in her thirties or forties with Graves' ophthalmopathy. The CDR3 runs from the conserved cysteine through the conserved F or W. The order of the fields is CDR3 protein, CDR3 DNA, J gene, clone size, D gene, V gene. A D gene is named only where the DNA matches it firmly. The size field is filled for only some rows; it gives once, few, many or a size class.

CASSLSLTGGETQYF | TGTGCCAGCAGTTTATCCTTGACAGGAGGGGAGACCCAGTACTTC | TRBJ2-5 | once | . | TRBV27
CSARDIDRSSYEQYF | TGCAGTGCTAGAGACATTGACAGGAGCTCCTACGAGCAGTACTTC | TRBJ2-7 | once | . | TRBV20-1
CASSYMGRTEAFF | TGTGCCAGCAGTTACATGGGGAGGACTGAAGCTTTCTTT | TRBJ1-1 | few | . | TRBV6-5
CASRRTQSYEQYF | TGTGCCAGCAGGAGGACGCAGTCCTACGAGCAGTACTTC | TRBJ2-7 | many | . | TRBV6-1
CASRPTGGGYEQYF | TGTGCCAGCAGACCTACAGGGGGGGGCTACGAGCAGTACTTC | TRBJ2-7 | many | . | TRBV6-5
CASSGLGGTQYF | TGTGCCAGCAGTGGCTTGGGGGGGACCCAGTACTTC | TRBJ2-5 | many | . | TRBV12-3/TRBV12-4
CASSLSPDRATTEAFF | TGTGCCAGCAGTTTATCTCCGGACAGGGCGACCACTGAAGCTTTCTTT | TRBJ1-1 | . | TRBD1 | TRBV19
CASSLLGLMNTEAFF | TGTGCCAGCAGCTTATTAGGTCTCATGAACACTGAAGCTTTCTTT | TRBJ1-1 | many | . | TRBV7-8
CATSRGPIQETQYF | TGTGCCACCAGCAGAGGACCGATACAAGAGACCCAGTACTTC | TRBJ2-5 | once | . | TRBV15
CASSLALWGGYGYTF | TGTGCCAGCAGCCTCGCCCTCTGGGGAGGATATGGCTACACCTTC | TRBJ1-2 | many | . | TRBV7-9
CASSAPTQGGTEAFF | TGTGCCAGCAGTGCCCCAACCCAGGGTGGCACTGAAGCTTTCTTT | TRBJ1-1 | . | . | TRBV6-1
CASSPVTGGGTEAFF | TGTGCCAGCAGCCCAGTGACAGGAGGAGGAACTGAAGCTTTCTTT | TRBJ1-1 | once | . | TRBV13
CSAFGTAYGYTF | TGCAGTGCTTTTGGTACGGCTTATGGCTACACCTTC | TRBJ1-2 | many | . | TRBV20-1
CASSTGRKYTGELFF | TGTGCCAGCAGTACCGGTAGGAAGTACACCGGGGAGCTGTTTTTT | TRBJ2-2 | many | . | TRBV28
CASSDVLGSSNEAFF | TGCGCCAGCAGTGACGTCCTGGGCTCGTCTAACGAAGCTTTCTTT | TRBJ1-1 | . | . | TRBV10-2
CASSLWTDPGTEAFF | TGTGCCAGCAGTCTATGGACGGATCCGGGCACTGAAGCTTTCTTT | TRBJ1-1 | . | . | TRBV6-1
CASSLGLAVYGYTF | TGTGCCAGCAGCTTAGGACTGGCGGTCTATGGCTACACCTTC | TRBJ1-2 | many | . | TRBV11-2
CASGSDHYGYTF | TGTGCCAGCGGTAGCGACCACTATGGCTACACCTTC | TRBJ1-2 | . | . | TRBV28
CASRSREQETQYF | TGTGCCAGCAGGAGTAGGGAGCAAGAGACCCAGTACTTC | TRBJ2-5 | . | . | TRBV25-1
CASSLMAGELFF | TGTGCCAGCAGTTTAATGGCCGGGGAGCTGTTTTTT | TRBJ2-2 | . | . | TRBV12-3/TRBV12-4
CASRTSGRNYEQYF | TGTGCCAGCAGGACTAGCGGGAGAAACTACGAGCAGTACTTC | TRBJ2-7 | many | TRBD2 | TRBV6-2/TRBV6-3